These 9 T cell receptor beta chains share one sample of origin, sequenced in a study of T cell responses to AZD1222 COVID-19 vaccine (dated by TCRdb to 2020 to 2023). The method behind the library was the immunoSEQ multiplex PCR assay. The table comes from immuneACCESS by way of TCRdb, which keeps in-frame sequences with V and J called. Part of the clones is missing from these tables; in studies checked, under half for an unresolved V gene and the rest for unknown reasons. The sample table records 120,000 or so clones; roughly 89% of these occur just once. The biggest ten clones account for around 30% of the sample. The sample's time point label, decoded: baseline before first vaccination. The sample consisted of peripheral blood, taken on day 0 of AZD1222 vaccination. These TCRs come from an adult in good health.

This chain uses TRBV5-1 with TRBJ2-2; D possibly corresponds to TRBD1 (6 bases). The CDR3 is made up of 14 amino acids. CDR1 SGHRS and CDR2 YFSETQ come from the germline V gene. V lost 4 bases to trimming and J lost 7 bases, with 14 bases between them. The CDR3 region has the DNA TGCGCCAGCAGCAGACAGGATCTTGGCGGGGAGCTGTTTTTT. Protein sequence: CASSRQDLGGELFF. Full variable domain (remainder filled in from reference TRBV5-1 and TRBJ2-2): KAGVTQTPRYLIKTRGQQVTLSCSPISGHRSVSWYQQTPGQGLQFLFEYFSETQRNKGNFPGRFSGRQFSNSRSEMNVSTLELGDSALYLCASSRQDLGGELFFGEGSRLTVL.

The rearrangement uses TRBV6-1 and TRBJ1-1; D remains ambiguous. This CDR3 is 13 amino acids long. V was pared by 1 base and J by 7 bases, with 10 bases between. Germline assignment: CDR1 MNHNS and CDR2 SASEGT. CDR3 bases: TGTGCCAGCAGTGAAGGGCAGGCCCGTGAAGCTTTCTTT. It yields the protein CASSEGQAREAFF.

The CDR3 reads CASSEARDLNQPQHF. CDR3 coding DNA: TGTGCCAGCAGTGAAGCCCGGGACCTCAATCAGCCCCAGCATTTT. The rearrangement links TRBV2 to TRBJ1-5; D is perhaps TRBD1 (5 bases). This CDR3 spans 15 amino acids. Looked up from germline, CDR1 is SNHLY and CDR2 is FYNNEI. The V gene lost 0 bases and the J gene lost 3 bases, with 9 bases spanning the gap.

This rearrangement joins TRBV12-2 to TRBJ2-2; the D segment call TRBD2 is taken from the table without a DNA check. TRBV12-2 is described as a pseudogene. The CDR3 runs 20 residues. The DNA for the CDR3 is TGTGCAAGTCGCTTAGTACTCGCCAAGCGGGAAGTAGGAAACACCGGGGAGCTGTTTTTT. It specifies CASRLVLAKREVGNTGELFF.

The CDR3 here is CASSFRSGELFF. The CDR3 DNA is TGCGCCAGCAGCTTCCGATCCGGGGAGCTGTTTTTT. The rearrangement links TRBV5-1 to TRBJ2-2, with D unresolved. CDR3 length: 12 residues. Germline CDR1 and CDR2: SGHRS and YFSETQ. Trimming removed 2 bases at V and 6 bases at J, with 5 bases between.

This chain uses TRBV18 with TRBJ2-7, with D possibly matching TRBD2 (6 bases). Trimming removed 3 bases from V and 7 bases from J, with 13 bases in between. This CDR3 region has 13 residues. CDR1 KGHSH and CDR2 LQKENI come from the germline V gene. The CDR3 sequence is CASSPKEGREQYF. The CDR3, as DNA: TGTGCCAGCTCACCTAAGGAGGGGAGGGAGCAGTACTTC.

This chain uses TRBV2 with TRBJ1-6; 8 nucleotides align to TRBD1. The CDR3 is made up of 13 amino acids. V was pared by 7 bases and J by 10 bases, with 6 bases of the junction left unmatched. Germline V CDR1 and CDR2: SNHLY, FYNNEI. CDR3 loop: CASTGQGESPLHF. The CDR3 region has the DNA TGTGCCAGCACCGGACAGGGAGAATCACCCCTCCACTTT. Using reference TRBV2 and TRBJ1-6 for the parts outside the CDR3, the full variable domain is EPEVTQTPSHQVTQMGQEVILRCVPISNHLYFYWYRQILGQKVEFLVSFYNNEISEKSEIFDDQFSVERPDGSNFTLKIRSTKLEDSAMYFCASTGQGESPLHFGNGTRLTVT.

The chain couples TRBV9 to TRBJ1-6; D is possibly TRBD1 (5 bases). This CDR3 has 15 residues. Deletions cut 4 bases from V and 10 bases from J, with 18 bases between. CDR1 SGDLS and CDR2 YYNGEE come from the germline V gene. CDR3 sequence: CASSTHTRVGSPLHF. The CDR3 DNA reads TGTGCCAGCAGCACACACACCAGGGTTGGGTCACCCCTCCACTTT.

The CDR3 DNA sequence: TGCGCCAGCAGCCAAGATTTGGAACTGTTTTTT. Protein product: CASSQDLELFF. This sequence joins TRBV4-3 and TRBJ1-4; D uncertain. V was trimmed by 0 bases and J by 12 bases, leaving 5 bases between them. The germline gives CDR1 LGHNA, CDR2 YSLEER. CDR3 length: 11 residues.